This T cell receptor beta chain was identified during a study of cytomegalovirus exposure and HLA in healthy donors. This clone has a single count. Researchers ran the PCR with 60 Vbeta and 13 Jbeta primers. The assay was immunoSEQ multiplex PCR, and TCRdb's table has in-frame clones only and misses some. The sample carries under 150,000 clones, 80% recorded once. The material sequenced was PBMCs. This receptor was identified in a man in his forties or fifties in good health and CMV-seronegative.

CDR3 sequence: CASKAGSTDTQYF. CDR3 bases: TGTGCCAGTAAGGCGGGGAGCACAGATACGCAGTATTTT. This sequence joins TRBV19 and TRBJ2-3, with TRBD2 as a possible D gene (6 bases). The length of the CDR3 is 13 residues. V was trimmed by 7 bases and J by 0 bases, leaving 8 bases between them. Germline V gives CDR1 LNHDA, CDR2 SQIVND (reference sequence).